Following are 31 T cell receptor beta chains from one sample sequenced in a study of PD-1 blockade in classical Hodgkin lymphoma (dated by TCRdb to the early 2020s). Library construction relied on the immunoSEQ multiplex PCR assay. TCRdb retrieved this table from immuneACCESS and kept in-frame rearrangements only. Not all clones are present; in checked studies, unresolved V genes account for under half, and no reason is known for the remainder. In all, the sample holds thousands of clones, and about 82% of those were seen once. Clones ranked in the top ten supply almost 30% of the sample. This specimen's time point label, interpreted: cycle 4 day 1 (C4D1), after five to seven weeks of nivolumab. Every trial patient had relapsed after autologous stem cell transplantation, and cohorts A, B and C differed in prior brentuximab vedotin exposure. The source was peripheral blood mononuclear cells (PBMCs), collected before the fourth cycle of nivolumab. The origin of the receptors is a human donor with classical Hodgkin lymphoma.

The chain joins TRBV2 to TRBJ1-5; 8 bases are shared with TRBD1. V was pared by 6 bases and J by 4 bases, with 5 bases of the junction left unmatched. Germline loops: CDR1 SNHLY, CDR2 FYNNEI. The CDR3 has 14 residues. DNA of the CDR3: TGTGCCAGCAGCCCACGGACAGGGAATCAGCCCCAGCATTTT. Encoded protein: CASSPRTGNQPQHF.

This clone is a singleton in its sample. An end of the junction does not agree with germline; a read error may underlie this. V and J are TRBV7-9 and TRBJ2-2; perhaps TRBD2 as D (6 bases). The germline V gene encodes CDR1 SEHNR and CDR2 FQNEAQ (reference sequence). This CDR3 is 15 amino acids long. The CDR3 DNA reads TGTGCCAGCAGCTTTGTTCTAGCGAATACCGGGGAGCTGTTTTTT. Translating it yields CASSFVLANTGELFF.

CDR3 amino acids: CASREGHHSLNTEAFF. DNA of the CDR3: TGCGCCAGCAGGGAGGGACACCACTCGTTGAACACTGAAGCTTTCTTT. This chain links TRBV5-1 with TRBJ1-1; weak D call: TRBD1 (6 bases). With 5 bases removed from V and 0 bases from J, the gap between germline ends came to 17 bases. This CDR3 region has 16 residues. Germline V lookup: CDR1 SGHRS, CDR2 YFSETQ. Full variable domain (outside the CDR3, taken from reference TRBV5-1 and TRBJ1-1): KAGVTQTPRYLIKTRGQQVTLSCSPISGHRSVSWYQQTPGQGLQFLFEYFSETQRNKGNFPGRFSGRQFSNSRSEMNVSTLELGDSALYLCASREGHHSLNTEAFFGQGTRLTVV.

The J gene is TRBJ1-2, the V gene TRBV6-5; 9 nucleotides agree with TRBD1. The J segment lost 13 bases and the V segment lost 1 base, leaving 13 bases of the junction unmatched. Germline CDR1 reads MNHEY; CDR2 reads SVGAGI. There are 15 residues in the CDR3. The CDR3 sequence: CASSYYAPQGATPTF. CDR3 sequence (DNA): TGTGCCAGCAGTTACTACGCCCCACAGGGGGCAACCCCCACCTTC.

The gene calls are TRBV7-9 and TRBJ1-5, with a possible D match to TRBD1 (6 bases). Germline CDR1 is SEHNR and CDR2 is FQNEAQ (reference sequence). The CDR3 consists of 15 residues. Trimming took off 5 bases at V and 11 bases at J, with 22 bases between the two ends. CDR3: CASSLGGALYQTQHF. The CDR3 nucleotides read TGTGCCAGCAGCCTGGGGGGGGCCCTATATCAAACCCAGCATTTT.

The chain is built from TRBV28 and TRBJ2-7; D is ambiguous. Germline V gene lookup returns CDR1 MDHEN and CDR2 SYDVKM. This CDR3 has 11 residues. Trimming cost V 2 bases and J 2 bases, with 1 base left between them. The CDR3 DNA is TGTGCCAGCAGTTTAGCCTACGAGCAGTACTTC. The encoded protein is CASSLAYEQYF.

The V and J genes are TRBV15 and TRBJ2-1; D is unclear. With 5 bases removed from V and 7 bases from J, the gap between germline ends came to 18 bases. The CDR3 length is 15 residues. The germline V gene encodes CDR1 LNHNV and CDR2 YYDKDF (reference sequence). Here the CDR3 DNA reads TGTGCCACCAGCGGGATTAGTGGGCTTATGAATGAGCAGTTCTTC. The encoded protein is CATSGISGLMNEQFF. Full variable domain (missing parts from reference TRBV15 and TRBJ2-1): DAMVIQNPRYQVTQFGKPVTLSCSQTLNHNVMYWYQQKSSQAPKLLFHYYDKDFNNEADTPDNFQSRRPNTSFCFLDIRSPGLGDTAMYLCATSGISGLMNEQFFGPGTRLTVL.

This sequence joins TRBV7-2 and TRBJ2-2; 7 bases align to TRBD1. Germline V CDR1 and CDR2: SGHTA, FQGNSA. Unmatched junction bases numbered 10, after V lost 2 bases and J lost 1 base. This CDR3 comprises 18 residues. CDR3 bases: TGTGCCAGCAGCTTAAGAGGGGGACAGACAATGAACACCGGGGAGCTGTTTTTT. Residues: CASSLRGGQTMNTGELFF.

The rearrangement uses TRBV2 and TRBJ2-2; the match to TRBD1 covers 9 bases. CDR3 size: 15 residues. The V and J ends lost 6 bases and 5 bases, in that order; junction bases with no gene match: 7. CDR1 is SNHLY and CDR2 is FYNNEI in the germline V gene. CDR3 DNA sequence: TGTGCCAGCAGGGCCGGGACAGGGTGGACCGGGGAGCTGTTTTTT. This encodes CASRAGTGWTGELFF. Looking up the rest from reference TRBV2 and TRBJ2-2 gives the full variable domain: EPEVTQTPSHQVTQMGQEVILRCVPISNHLYFYWYRQILGQKVEFLVSFYNNEISEKSEIFDDQFSVERPDGSNFTLKIRSTKLEDSAMYFCASRAGTGWTGELFFGEGSRLTVL.

The chain is built from TRBV19 and TRBJ2-1; 11 bases match TRBD2. The CDR3 has 16 residues. CDR1 and CDR2 from the germline V gene are LNHDA and SQIVND (reference sequence). With 6 bases clipped from V and 2 bases from J, the junction kept 6 bases outside the gene matches. The CDR3 spells CASRSSGGTPYNEQFF. CDR3 in DNA: TGTGCCAGTAGGTCTAGCGGGGGGACCCCCTACAATGAGCAGTTCTTC.

This clone is a singleton in its sample. The genes are TRBV27 and TRBJ2-7; TRBD2 is a possible D gene (5 bases). CDR1 is MNHEY and CDR2 is SMNVEV in the germline V gene (reference sequence). Trimming removed 0 bases from V and 6 bases from J, with 9 bases in between. The CDR3 totals 13 residues. The CDR3 DNA sequence: TGTGCCAGCAGTTTATCTGGAGGTCTCGAGCAGTACTTC. It yields the protein CASSLSGGLEQYF.

This chain joins TRBV9 and TRBJ2-4, with 7 bases aligning to TRBD1. Germline V lookup: CDR1 SGDLS, CDR2 YYNGEE. This CDR3 region has 17 residues. Unmatched junction bases numbered 10, after V lost 4 bases and J lost 0 bases. This CDR3 is CASSPSTGELAKNIQYF. In DNA, the CDR3 is TGTGCCAGCAGCCCTTCAACAGGGGAACTAGCCAAAAACATTCAGTACTTC.

The rearrangement uses TRBV7-2 and TRBJ2-3; the D gene is possibly TRBD2 (7 bases). The CDR3 has 15 amino acids. The V gene's germline CDR1 is SGHTA and CDR2 FQGNSA. Trimming stripped 1 base from V and 4 bases from J, with 12 bases between. CDR3 in amino acids: CASSLGGGRADTQYF. CDR3 sequence (DNA): TGTGCCAGCAGCTTAGGGGGGGGCCGGGCAGATACGCAGTATTTT. Drawing the rest from reference TRBV7-2 and TRBJ2-3, the complete variable domain is GAGVSQSPSNKVTEKGKDVELRCDPISGHTALYWYRQSLGQGLEFLIYFQGNSAPDKSGLPSDRFSAERTGGSVSTLTIQRTQQEDSAVYLCASSLGGGRADTQYFGPGTRLTVL.

This clone was detected once. V is TRBV18 and J is TRBJ1-3; maybe TRBD1 (5 bases). The V gene lost 3 bases and the J gene lost 3 bases, with 18 bases spanning the gap. CDR1 is KGHSH and CDR2 is LQKENI in the germline V gene. This CDR3 has 17 amino acids. CDR3: CASSPLPGLRHGNTIYF. CDR3 DNA: TGTGCCAGCTCACCTCTTCCAGGGCTTCGACATGGAAACACCATATATTTT.

V usage is TRBV10-3 and J usage is TRBJ2-2; D may correspond to TRBD1 or TRBD2 (7 bases each). The CDR3 covers 16 residues. The germline CDR1 and CDR2 sequences are ENHRY and SYGVKD. V lost 2 bases and J 7 bases, leaving 17 bases between the germline ends. The CDR3 coding sequence is TGTGCCATCAGTGAGGTACAGGGGAGGGATGGCGGGGAGCTGTTTTTT. Amino acids: CAISEVQGRDGGELFF.

The chain recombines TRBV5-1 with TRBJ2-1; 9 bases fit TRBD2. Per germline, CDR1 SGHRS and CDR2 YFSETQ. This CDR3 comprises 16 residues. V trimming: 0 bases; J trimming: 2 bases; junction bases outside the gene matches: 3. CDR3 protein: CASSLAGGGAYNEQFF. The CDR3 DNA is TGCGCCAGCAGCTTGGCTGGCGGGGGGGCCTACAATGAGCAGTTCTTC.

The sample holds one count of this clone. The V gene is TRBV27, the J gene TRBJ2-3; D not resolved. Per the germline V gene, CDR1 is MNHEY and CDR2 is SMNVEV (reference sequence). This CDR3 is built from 16 residues. Trimming took off 3 bases at V and 0 bases at J, with 13 bases between the two ends. The chain's CDR3 is CASSFSAASSTDTQYF. CDR3 bases: TGTGCCAGCAGTTTTTCGGCAGCCTCTAGCACAGATACGCAGTATTTT.

The V gene is TRBV6-4, the J gene TRBJ2-7, with 8 bases aligning to TRBD2. Germline V gene sequence: CDR1 MRHNA, CDR2 SNTAGT. V lost 2 bases, J lost 3 bases, and 6 bases stayed unmatched. This CDR3 is built from 15 residues. CDR3 amino acids: CASSDSLAGIYEQYF. DNA for the CDR3: TGTGCCAGCAGTGACAGCCTAGCGGGCATCTACGAGCAGTACTTC.

This clone was detected only a few times. The J gene is TRBJ1-5, the V gene TRBV6-1; possibly TRBD1 for D (5 bases). Germline V gene lookup returns CDR1 MNHNS and CDR2 SASEGT. The CDR3 sequence is 13 residues long. V lost 2 bases, J lost 5 bases, and 7 bases lay in between. Here the CDR3 reads CASSEQGYQPQHF. The CDR3 nucleotides read TGTGCCAGCAGTGAACAGGGTTATCAGCCCCAGCATTTT.

This clone was recorded a few times. The CDR3 region is CASGHWGFVDEQYF. CDR3 in DNA: TGCGCCAGCGGACACTGGGGATTTGTCGACGAGCAGTACTTC. This sequence joins TRBV10-2 and TRBJ2-7; a weak D match, TRBD1 (5 bases). Germline CDR1 and CDR2: WSHSY and SAAADI. V lost 8 bases, J lost 5 bases, and 19 bases lay in between. There are 14 residues in the CDR3.

The chain links TRBV2 to TRBJ2-2; D remains unclear. The V end lost 8 bases, the J end lost 8 bases, and 9 bases lay between the germline ends. The CDR3 loop spans 11 amino acids. Germline CDR1 is SNHLY and CDR2 is FYNNEI. CDR3 residues: CASRLGGELFF. The CDR3 DNA is TGTGCCAGCCGTTTAGGAGGGGAGCTGTTTTTT.

The rearrangement joins TRBV5-4 to TRBJ2-5; D possibly uses TRBD1 or TRBD2 (5 bases each). The CDR3 consists of 13 residues. V lost 2 bases and J 5 bases, leaving 10 bases between the germline ends. Germline lookup yields CDR1 SGHNT and CDR2 YYREEE (reference sequence). CDR3 sequence: CASSFGALETQYF. As DNA, the CDR3 is TGTGCCAGCAGCTTCGGGGCGTTGGAGACCCAGTACTTC.

This chain connects TRBV4-3 to TRBJ1-2; D is unclear. This CDR3 spans 13 amino acids. The V end was cut by 0 bases, the J end by 7 bases, with 9 bases between. In germline, CDR1 is LGHNA, CDR2 YSLEER. This CDR3 is CASSQDSFGGYTF. In DNA form, the CDR3 reads TGCGCCAGCAGCCAAGATTCCTTCGGTGGCTACACCTTC.

The V call is TRBV6-1, the J call TRBJ2-2; tentatively, D is TRBD1 (5 bases). Trimming removed 7 bases at V and 6 bases at J, with 18 bases between. CDR1 and CDR2 from the germline V gene are MNHNS and SASEGT. The CDR3 is 15 amino acids. In DNA form, the CDR3 reads TGTGCCAGCAACGCCTGGGGCAGGCAAGCCGGGGAGCTGTTTTTT. Encoded protein: CASNAWGRQAGELFF.

The V and J genes are TRBV9 and TRBJ1-5, with 7 bases that match TRBD1. Germline trimming cut 0 bases from V and 6 bases from J; bases unmatched to any gene: 3. Per germline, CDR1 SGDLS and CDR2 YYNGEE. The CDR3 consists of 14 residues. The CDR3 DNA is TGTGCCAGCAGCGTAGCTGGGGACAGTCAGCCCCAGCATTTT. Amino acid sequence: CASSVAGDSQPQHF.

The sample holds a few counts of this clone. The chain joins TRBV5-1 to TRBJ2-7; D is unclear. Germline CDR1 SGHRS, CDR2 YFSETQ. CDR3 size: 14 residues. Trimming left V 0 bases short and J 3 bases short, with 10 bases between. The CDR3 sequence: CASSLELTDYEQYF. The CDR3 DNA is TGCGCCAGCAGCTTGGAACTTACCGACTACGAGCAGTACTTC.

This clone has just a few counts. The chain combines TRBV5-4 with TRBJ1-2; D uncertain. V was pared by 7 bases and J by 4 bases, with 14 bases between. Germline V gene sequence: CDR1 SGHNT, CDR2 YYREEE (reference sequence). CDR3 length equals 13 residues. CDR3 DNA: TGTGCCAGCGAGCGTACGCCCGGCTATGGCTACACCTTC. It encodes CASERTPGYGYTF.

The count of this clone is one. The CDR3 here is CASSLGWRTEAFF. CDR3 in DNA: TGTGCCAGCAGCTTAGGGTGGCGGACTGAAGCTTTCTTT. The genes are TRBV5-4 and TRBJ1-1; no clear D. The CDR3 totals 13 residues. Germline V gene sequence: CDR1 SGHNT, CDR2 YYREEE (reference sequence). Between the trimmed V and J ends, which lost 2 bases and 5 bases, there was a span of 10 bases.

This clone was detected once. Other DNA sequences in this specimen translate into the identical CDR3. V and J are TRBV5-6 and TRBJ2-7; no firm D call. CDR3 length: 13 amino acids. Germline assignment: CDR1 SGHDT and CDR2 YYEEEE. The ends were cut back, 0 bases at V and 5 bases at J, with 9 bases in the middle. CDR3 protein: CASSLGVSHEQYF. CDR3 coding DNA: TGTGCCAGCAGCTTGGGCGTATCCCACGAGCAGTACTTC.

This chain links TRBV7-9 with TRBJ2-2; D remains unclear. V was trimmed by 3 bases and J by 5 bases, leaving 7 bases between them. Germline V CDR1 and CDR2: SEHNR, FQNEAQ (reference sequence). This CDR3 has 13 amino acids. The CDR3 is CASSFLSTGELFF. The CDR3, as DNA: TGTGCCAGCAGCTTCCTCTCGACCGGGGAGCTGTTTTTT.

The V call is TRBV6-5, the J call TRBJ1-4; perhaps TRBD1 as D (6 bases). There are 16 residues in the CDR3. The V and J ends lost 4 bases and 7 bases respectively, with 19 bases between them. CDR1 is MNHEY, CDR2 SVGAGI, per germline. The CDR3 sequence is CASSLGQLVVGEKLFF. In nucleotides, the CDR3 is TGTGCCAGCAGTTTAGGACAGTTGGTAGTAGGTGAAAAACTGTTTTTT.